Described below is a single T cell receptor (beta chain) sequence and its context. Its matching antigen is unknown. TCRdb redid the calling of the RT-PCR reads with MiXCR, one entry per CDR3 protein. The sample has around 760,000 distinct CDR3 sequences; approximately 14% are singletons. The data were taken from a study of response to subunit inactivated influenza vaccine. CDR3 length: 14 amino acids. Germline V gene sequence: CDR1 WSHSY, CDR2 SAAADI. With 2 bases clipped from V and 8 bases from J, the junction kept 5 bases outside the gene matches. General study findings and limits: It was suggested by the authors that few new T cells are recruited by each seasonal influenza vaccination.

The sequencing here drew on PBMCs from blood, taken approximately 15 days before vaccination. V is TRBV10-2 and J is TRBJ2-1, with 8 bases identical to TRBD1. This receptor was taken from a man in his fifties or sixties who received an inactivated influenza vaccine. The CDR3 sequence is CASSENDRGHEQFF. The CDR3 nucleotides are TGCGCCAGCAGTGAGAATGACAGGGGCCATGAGCAGTTCTTC.